The 25 T cell receptor beta chains below come from one sample, sequenced in a study of cytomegalovirus exposure and HLA in healthy donors. Clones were sequenced by immunoSEQ multiplex PCR, and TCRdb holds only the in-frame ones, with some missing. The table shows some 170,000 clones, with roughly 86% occurring only once. The sample comprised PBMCs. The source of these receptors is a man aged 25 to 40 in good health and CMV-seropositive.

V and J are TRBV6-5 and TRBJ1-3; D is undetermined. V lost 8 bases and J lost 0, with 8 bases in between. The CDR3 contains 13 residues. The germline V gene encodes CDR1 MNHEY and CDR2 SVGAGI. In DNA form, the CDR3 reads TGTGCCAGCTCGTGGAGCTCTGGAAACACCATATATTTT. This gives the protein CASSWSSGNTIYF.

This chain connects TRBV7-2 to TRBJ2-7; D call uncertain. CDR1 is SGHTA and CDR2 is FQGNSA in the germline V gene. Trimming cost V 2 bases and J 3 bases, with 5 bases left between them. The CDR3 consists of 12 residues. CDR3 in DNA: TGTGCCAGCAGCTTACTGGGCTACGAGCAGTACTTC. It codes for CASSLLGYEQYF.

This rearrangement joins TRBV27 to TRBJ2-5, with TRBD2 matching over 9 bases. CDR1 is MNHEY, CDR2 SMNVEV, per germline (reference sequence). Unmatched junction bases numbered 8, after V lost 1 base and J lost 5 bases. The CDR3 is 16 amino acids. This chain's CDR3 is CASSLYSGGPEETQYF. CDR3 nucleotides: TGTGCCAGCAGTTTATATAGCGGGGGTCCTGAGGAGACCCAGTACTTC.

The chain links TRBV6-6 to TRBJ2-7; D unclear. The germline gives CDR1 MNHNY, CDR2 SVGAGI (reference sequence). This CDR3 is built from 14 residues. V lost 3 bases and J lost 8, with 17 bases in between. The CDR3 DNA follows: TGTGCCAGCAGTTATGAACAGACGAGGAACCAGCAGTACTTC. Translating it yields CASSYEQTRNQQYF.

The V and J genes are TRBV29-1 and TRBJ2-7; 11 nucleotides align to TRBD1. Germline CDR1 and CDR2: SQVTM and ANQGSEA. There are 16 residues in the CDR3. J gave up 7 bases and V 0 bases, and 11 bases lay outside the gene matches. The CDR3 DNA reads TGCAGCGTTGAAGACTCGAACGGACAGGGGGCGCGGGAGCAGTACTTC. Protein product: CSVEDSNGQGAREQYF.

The chain joins TRBV13 to TRBJ2-7; D possibly corresponds to TRBD1 (5 bases). Germline CDR1 is PRHDT and CDR2 is FYEKMQ (reference sequence). Trimming stripped 5 bases from V and 6 bases from J, with 11 bases between. CDR3 size: 12 residues. The CDR3 coding sequence is TGTGCCAGCAGCCCTCAGGGTGGCGAGCAGTACTTC. Protein product: CASSPQGGEQYF.

The V and J genes are TRBV6-6 and TRBJ1-6; 7 positions agree with TRBD1. V lost 3 bases to trimming and J lost 6 bases; unmatched junction nucleotides: 8. Germline-derived CDR1 and CDR2 are MNHNY and SVGAGI (reference sequence). The CDR3 extends over 16 amino acids. The DNA for the CDR3 is TGTGCCAGCAGTTATTCATCCGGGACAGCTAATTCACCCCTCCACTTT. Its protein product is CASSYSSGTANSPLHF.

The chain uses TRBV7-9 and TRBJ2-3; possible D gene TRBD2, 6 bases. V was cut by 0 bases and J by 4 bases, with 11 bases left in between. The length of the CDR3 is 15 residues. The germline V gene encodes CDR1 SEHNR and CDR2 FQNEAQ (reference sequence). CDR3: CASSLALASADTQYF. CDR3 bases: TGTGCCAGCAGCTTAGCGCTAGCGAGCGCAGATACGCAGTATTTT.

The V gene is TRBV7-3, the J gene TRBJ2-3; 8 bases line up with TRBD2. In germline, CDR1 is SGHTA, CDR2 FQGTGA. V was pared by 0 bases and J by 3 bases, with 2 bases of the junction left unmatched. There are 15 residues in the CDR3. In nucleotides, the CDR3 is TGTGCCAGCAGCTTAACCGGGAGGGATACAGATACGCAGTATTTT. This encodes CASSLTGRDTDTQYF.

The chain links TRBV15 to TRBJ2-2; D uncertain. Germline assignment: CDR1 LNHNV and CDR2 YYDKDF (reference sequence). This CDR3 spans 13 amino acids. V gave up 6 bases and J gave up 6 bases, with 11 bases separating them. The CDR3 sequence is CATRRVYPGELFF. The DNA of the CDR3 is TGTGCCACCAGACGTGTATATCCCGGGGAGCTGTTTTTT.

DNA of the CDR3: TGTGCCAGCAGCTTAGTTGCTCAGAGCTCCTACGAGCAGTACTTC. Its translation: CASSLVAQSSYEQYF. The V call is TRBV11-2, the J call TRBJ2-7; D gene unclear. The germline V gene has CDR1 SGHAT and CDR2 FQNNGV. Trimming took off 1 base at V and 0 bases at J, with 10 bases between the two ends. The CDR3 sequence is 15 residues long.

The rearrangement joins TRBV6-1 to TRBJ1-4; perhaps TRBD1 as D (6 bases). Trimming stripped 6 bases from V and 8 bases from J, with 7 bases between. The CDR3 is made up of 11 amino acids. Germline V gene lookup returns CDR1 MNHNS and CDR2 SASEGT. CDR3 residues: CASRGGEKLFF. CDR3 bases: TGTGCCAGCAGGGGGGGCGAAAAACTGTTTTTT.

This chain uses TRBV4-1 with TRBJ2-7, with 11 bases aligning to TRBD2. Germline V gene data show CDR1 as MGHRA and CDR2 as YSYEKL. The V segment lost 0 bases and the J segment 0 bases; nucleotides outside the gene matches: 4. This CDR3 spans 17 amino acids. CDR3 sequence reads: CASSQDGTSGVSYEQYF. DNA of the CDR3: TGCGCCAGCAGCCAAGATGGGACTAGCGGAGTCTCCTACGAGCAGTACTTC.

V and J are TRBV5-1 and TRBJ2-3; 10 bases match TRBD1. V shed 0 bases, J shed 3 bases, and the junction held 4 bases outside the gene matches. The CDR3 runs 16 residues. Germline V lookup: CDR1 SGHRS, CDR2 YFSETQ. The CDR3 nucleotides read TGCGCCAGCAGCTTGGTCGGGGACAGGGGTACAGATACGCAGTATTTT. Encoded protein: CASSLVGDRGTDTQYF.

The chain carries TRBV7-9 and TRBJ2-7; D is possibly TRBD2 (6 bases). The V gene's germline CDR1 is SEHNR and CDR2 FQNEAQ (reference sequence). CDR3 length equals 13 residues. The V end lost 3 bases, the J end lost 3 bases, and 9 bases lay between the germline ends. The CDR3 region has the DNA TGTGCCAGCAGCTTTGGACTAAACTACGAGCAGTACTTC. Protein: CASSFGLNYEQYF.

V and J are TRBV9 and TRBJ2-3; possibly TRBD1 for D (6 bases). V was clipped by 4 bases and J by 2 bases, with 11 bases between them. The CDR3 has 14 residues. Germline V gives CDR1 SGDLS, CDR2 YYNGEE. CDR3 residues: CASSPGAPTDTQYF. In DNA, the CDR3 is TGTGCCAGCAGCCCAGGGGCCCCCACAGATACGCAGTATTTT.

This clone turned up a few times. The chain couples TRBV29-1 to TRBJ1-2, with 11 bases that match TRBD1. The V gene end was trimmed by 5 bases and the J gene end by 2 bases; junction bases not matched to a gene: 4. Germline CDR1 reads SQVTM; CDR2 reads ANQGSEA. The CDR3 has 14 residues. The CDR3 spells CSVRTGGLNYGYTF. The CDR3 coding sequence is TGCAGCGTTAGGACAGGGGGCTTAAACTATGGCTACACCTTC. Full variable domain (rest looked up from reference TRBV29-1 and TRBJ1-2): SAVISQKPSRDICQRGTSLTIQCQVDSQVTMMFWYRQQPGQSLTLIATANQGSEATYESGFVIDKFPISRPNLTFSTLTVSNMSPEDSSIYLCSVRTGGLNYGYTFGSGTRLTVV.

Comment on this clone: Other DNA sequences within the sample encode an identical CDR3. V is TRBV27 and J is TRBJ1-1, with D unresolved. CDR3 size: 13 residues. The ends were cut back, 2 bases at V and 0 bases at J, with 4 bases in the middle. Germline V gives CDR1 MNHEY, CDR2 SMNVEV (reference sequence). The CDR3 DNA follows: TGTGCCAGCAGTTTAAGCTTGAACACTGAAGCTTTCTTT. This gives the protein CASSLSLNTEAFF.

The V and J genes are TRBV27 and TRBJ2-5, with D possibly TRBD2 on 6 matching bases. The CDR3 contains 20 residues. Germline CDR1 MNHEY, CDR2 SMNVEV (reference sequence). Deletions cut 4 bases from V and 4 bases from J, with 31 bases between. The CDR3 here is CASSSFRGPTQRAHGETQYF. The CDR3 DNA is TGTGCCAGCAGTTCCTTTCGCGGACCCACTCAGCGGGCCCATGGAGAGACCCAGTACTTC.

The rearrangement joins TRBV30 to TRBJ2-7; D not certain. V lost 1 base, J lost 6 bases, and 4 bases lay in between. Germline-derived CDR1 and CDR2 are GTSNPN and SVGIG (reference sequence). CDR3 length: 10 amino acids. CDR3 residues: CAWSGREQYF. The DNA of the CDR3 is TGTGCCTGGAGTGGACGCGAGCAGTACTTC.

This chain links TRBV5-1 with TRBJ2-2, with D tentatively TRBD1 or TRBD2 (5 bases each). CDR1 is SGHRS, CDR2 YFSETQ, per germline. The V gene lost 0 bases and the J gene lost 8 bases, with 20 bases spanning the gap. The CDR3 loop spans 17 amino acids. The CDR3, as DNA: TGCGCCAGCAGCTTGGGTCACCGAGGGGCCTCCGGGGGGGAGCTGTTTTTT. Amino acid sequence: CASSLGHRGASGGELFF. Supplemented by reference TRBV5-1 and TRBJ2-2, the full variable domain reads KAGVTQTPRYLIKTRGQQVTLSCSPISGHRSVSWYQQTPGQGLQFLFEYFSETQRNKGNFPGRFSGRQFSNSRSEMNVSTLELGDSALYLCASSLGHRGASGGELFFGEGSRLTVL.

The chain employs TRBV6-1 and TRBJ1-6; D unclear. Trimming took 4 bases from V and 0 from J, leaving 4 bases between them. Germline assignment: CDR1 MNHNS and CDR2 SASEGT. This CDR3 contains 14 residues. The DNA for the CDR3 is TGTGCCAGCAGTGTAAGCTCCTATAATTCACCCCTCCACTTT. It encodes CASSVSSYNSPLHF.

The V gene is TRBV11-3, the J gene TRBJ2-7, with D unclear. V lost 8 bases to trimming and J lost 0 bases, with 8 bases between them. The CDR3 extends over 12 amino acids. CDR1 SGHNT and CDR2 YENEEA come from the germline V gene. As DNA, the CDR3 is TGTGCCAGCGGGGATAACTCCTACGAGCAGTACTTC. Translated, it gives CASGDNSYEQYF.

The chain employs TRBV13 and TRBJ1-6; D perhaps matches TRBD1 (6 bases). V lost 6 bases and J lost 9, with 15 bases in between. The germline V gene has CDR1 PRHDT and CDR2 FYEKMQ (reference sequence). The CDR3 is 14 amino acids. The chain's CDR3 is CASRGTGISSPLHF. CDR3 sequence (DNA): TGTGCCAGCAGGGGAACAGGGATTAGTTCACCCCTCCACTTT. The whole variable domain, remainder taken from reference TRBV13 and TRBJ1-6, is AAGVIQSPRHLIKEKRETATLKCYPIPRHDTVYWYQQGPGQDPQFLISFYEKMQSDKGSIPDRFSAQQFSDYHSELNMSSLELGDSALYFCASRGTGISSPLHFGNGTRLTVT.

The rearrangement joins TRBV25-1 to TRBJ1-2; D unresolved. This CDR3 is 14 amino acids long. Trimming cost V 0 bases and J 5 bases, with 10 bases left between them. Germline V gene sequence: CDR1 MGHDK, CDR2 SYGVNS. The CDR3 DNA is TGTGCCAGCAGTGAATACCCCGACGGATATGGCTACACCTTC. Its translation is CASSEYPDGYGYTF.